This is a list of T cell receptor beta chains from one sample in a study of T cells in localized non-small cell lung cancer. Some clones are missing from TCRdb's copy, which holds only in-frame ones; the method was immunoSEQ multiplex PCR. The sample consists of about 82,000 clones, about three quarters of them appearing once. This specimen was PBMCs, taken before any cancer treatment. All receptors derive from a man aged 35-69 years with stage II squamous cell lung carcinoma. Each CDR3 is given with its conserved first and last residue. A D gene is named only where the DNA matches it firmly. Part of the rows lack a size; the others show once, few, many or a class for expanded clones.

j_call clone_size d_call cdr3_length v_call cdr3_nt cdr3_aa
TRBJ1-2 NA NA 13 TRBV28 TGTGCCAGCAGTCCGGACGGATCCTATGGCTACACCTTC CASSPDGSYGYTF
TRBJ2-2 once NA 16 TRBV9 TGTGCCAGCAGCGTAGTAGGGACACATAACACCGGGGAGCTGTTTTTT CASSVVGTHNTGELFF
TRBJ2-5 NA TRBD2 17 TRBV4-2 TGTGCCAGCAGCCAAGGAAGCGGGAGAGGTCAGCCAGAGACCCAGTACTTC CASSQGSGRGQPETQYF
TRBJ2-3 NA NA 13 TRBV7-2 TGTGCCAGCAGCGCGGGATGGACAGATACGCAGTATTTT CASSAGWTDTQYF
TRBJ1-6 NA TRBD1 14 TRBV11-2 TGTGCCAGCAGCCAGACAGGGGCCAATTCACCCCTCCACTTT CASSQTGANSPLHF
TRBJ2-2 once NA 18 TRBV5-4 TGTGCCAGCAGCTTTAAGGGAGGACTATCCTTAGAGGCCGGGGAGCTGTTTTTT CASSFKGGLSLEAGELFF
TRBJ1-2 few NA 12 TRBV10-3 TGTGCCATCAGTGAGGACGACTATGGCTACACCTTC CAISEDDYGYTF
TRBJ2-7 NA TRBD2 15 TRBV27 TGTGCCAGCAGTTTTCGTAGCGGGAGCCCCCACGAGCAGTACTTC CASSFRSGSPHEQYF
TRBJ1-2 NA TRBD1 14 TRBV28 TGTGCCAGCAGTCCAGGGGGCGCGGGCTATGGCTACACCTTC CASSPGGAGYGYTF
TRBJ2-2 NA NA 13 TRBV9 TGTGCCAGCAGCGCGAGGGAGACCGGGGAGCTGTTTTTT CASSARETGELFF
TRBJ1-2 NA NA 16 TRBV6-6 TGTGCCAGCAGCCGCCTCACGGGACGGCTGAACTATGGCTACACCTTC CASSRLTGRLNYGYTF
TRBJ1-2 NA NA 14 TRBV4-1 TGCGCCAGCAGCCTGGAACAGGGTAACTATGGCTACACCTTC CASSLEQGNYGYTF
TRBJ2-2 once TRBD2 16 TRBV11-3 TGTGCCAGCAGCCCTAGCGGGAGTGGGAACACCGGGGAGCTGTTTTTT CASSPSGSGNTGELFF
TRBJ1-1 NA NA 13 TRBV23-1 TGCGCCAGCAGTCGGAAGGGGGATGGCCCCACTTTCTTT CASSRKGDGPTFF
TRBJ1-3 once NA 14 TRBV2 TGTGCCAGCCGCGGACCGAACTCTGGAAACACCATATATTTT CASRGPNSGNTIYF
TRBJ1-4 NA NA 16 TRBV30 TGTGCCTGGAGTAGGGGAGGGCCGGTAATCAATGAAAAACTGTTTTTT CAWSRGGPVINEKLFF
TRBJ2-3 once NA 13 TRBV7-9 TGTGCCAGCAAGGCCCCTCTCACAGATACGCAGTATTTT CASKAPLTDTQYF
TRBJ2-1 NA TRBD2 17 TRBV4-3 TGCGCCAGCAGCCAAGATTTGTCGCTAGCGGTCTACAATGAGCAGTTCTTC CASSQDLSLAVYNEQFF
TRBJ2-1 NA NA 13 TRBV18 TGTGCCAGCTCACCTTCCCGGGACAATGAGCAGTTCTTC CASSPSRDNEQFF
TRBJ2-7 once NA 13 TRBV27 TGTGCCAGCAGTTTATCGGGGGTTAAGGGGCAGTACTTC CASSLSGVKGQYF
TRBJ1-1 NA NA 16 TRBV27 TGTGCCAGCAGTAAAGGGGTACGGGGGACGAACACTGAAGCTTTCTTT CASSKGVRGTNTEAFF
TRBJ2-2 NA TRBD2 17 TRBV10-3 TGTGCCATCAGTGAGTCGGGTAGCGGGGGATACACCGGGGAGCTGTTTTTT CAISESGSGGYTGELFF
TRBJ2-7 NA NA 16 TRBV7-9 TGTGCCAGCAGCTTTTACCTATCGGACGGGGCCTACGAGCAGTACTTC CASSFYLSDGAYEQYF
TRBJ2-7 NA NA 14 TRBV5-1 TGCGCCAGCAGCTTAGGTCCCGGACCCTCGGAGCAGTACTTC CASSLGPGPSEQYF
TRBJ1-4 NA NA 14 TRBV6-1 TGTGCCATCGGAGGAAAAGCAACTAATGAAAAACTGTTTTTT CAIGGKATNEKLFF
TRBJ2-7 NA TRBD2 17 TRBV13 TGTGCCAGCAGCCCCCTAATCGAGAGCGGGAGGGCCGACGAGCAGTACTTC CASSPLIESGRADEQYF
TRBJ2-5 NA NA 15 TRBV18 TGTGCCAGCTCGTCCCGGGGCCCGCCGCAAGAGACCCAGTACTTC CASSSRGPPQETQYF
TRBJ1-1 NA NA 13 TRBV28 TGTGCCAGCAGTTTCGGACAAAGGTCTGAAGCTTTCTTT CASSFGQRSEAFF
TRBJ2-2 NA NA 14 TRBV7-2 TGTGCCAGCAGCTGGAACAAGAACACCGGGGAGCTGTTTTTT CASSWNKNTGELFF
TRBJ1-2 few TRBD1 13 TRBV18 TGTGCCAGCTCACCTGACAGGGATGGTGGCTACACCTTC CASSPDRDGGYTF